The 2 T cell receptor beta chains presented below share a single source sample, sequenced in a study of CD8+CD57+ T cells in acquired aplastic anemia. Patients picked for sequencing had shown CD8+CD57+ cell expansion detected by flow cytometry. Genomic DNA was employed as the template in profiling TCR beta VDJ and CDR3. TCRdb reprocessed the reads via MiXCR and lists one record per CDR3 protein. The repertoire holds some 200,000 distinct CDR3 sequences, with about 60% as singletons. Material for sequencing was sorted CD4+, CD8+, or CD8+CD57+ T cells (not recorded which) from PBMCs. The receptors shown here come from a human donor with aplastic anemia.

This clonotype occurred a few times. The chain has TRBV5-6 and TRBJ2-7, with a weak D call TRBD2 (5 bases). The V gene's germline CDR1 is SGHDT and CDR2 YYEEEE. The V end lost 0 bases, the J end lost 4 bases, and 11 bases lay between the germline ends. The length of the CDR3 is 14 residues. CDR3 loop: CASSLALAFYEQYF. The CDR3 region has the DNA TGTGCCAGCAGCTTGGCCCTAGCATTTTACGAGCAGTACTTC.

The chain couples TRBV24-1 to TRBJ1-4, with 7 bases that match TRBD1. Germline V gene lookup returns CDR1 KGHDR and CDR2 SFDVKD. This CDR3 comprises 15 residues. V dropped 4 bases and J dropped 7; count of bases not matched to a gene: 8. CDR3 protein: CATSDPRQGGEKLFF. CDR3 DNA: TGTGCCACCAGTGACCCTAGACAGGGAGGTGAAAAACTGTTTTTT.